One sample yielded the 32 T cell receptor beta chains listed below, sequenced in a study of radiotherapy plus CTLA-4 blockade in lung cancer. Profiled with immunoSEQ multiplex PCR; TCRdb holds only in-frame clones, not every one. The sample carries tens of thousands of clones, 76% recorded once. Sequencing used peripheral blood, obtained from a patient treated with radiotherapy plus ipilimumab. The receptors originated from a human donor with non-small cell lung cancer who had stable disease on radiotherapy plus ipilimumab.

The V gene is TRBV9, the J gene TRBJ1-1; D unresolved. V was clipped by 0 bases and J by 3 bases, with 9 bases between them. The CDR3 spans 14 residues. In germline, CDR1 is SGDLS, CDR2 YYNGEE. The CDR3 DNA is TGTGCCAGCAGCGTAGCATCGAGGGACACTGAAGCTTTCTTT. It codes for CASSVASRDTEAFF.

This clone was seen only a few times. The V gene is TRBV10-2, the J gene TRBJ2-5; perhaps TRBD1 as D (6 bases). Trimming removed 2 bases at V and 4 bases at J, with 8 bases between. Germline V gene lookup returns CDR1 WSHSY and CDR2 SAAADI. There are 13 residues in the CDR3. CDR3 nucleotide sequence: TGCGCCAGCAGTGAGGGACAGAGAGAGACCCAGTACTTC. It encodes CASSEGQRETQYF.

The CDR3: CAGTDTQYF. The CDR3 coding sequence is TGTGCCGGCACAGATACGCAGTATTTT. J is TRBJ2-3 and V is TRBV6-5; D is ambiguous. Germline CDR1 and CDR2: MNHEY and SVGAGI. The CDR3 runs 9 residues. The ends were cut back, 11 bases at V and 1 base at J, with 1 base in the middle.

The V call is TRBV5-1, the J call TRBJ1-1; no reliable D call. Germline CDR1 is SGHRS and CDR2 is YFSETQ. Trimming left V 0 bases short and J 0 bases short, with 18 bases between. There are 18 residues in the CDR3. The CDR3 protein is CASSLVLQIGQLNTEAFF. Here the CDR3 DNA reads TGCGCCAGCAGCTTGGTGTTGCAAATCGGGCAGTTGAACACTGAAGCTTTCTTT.

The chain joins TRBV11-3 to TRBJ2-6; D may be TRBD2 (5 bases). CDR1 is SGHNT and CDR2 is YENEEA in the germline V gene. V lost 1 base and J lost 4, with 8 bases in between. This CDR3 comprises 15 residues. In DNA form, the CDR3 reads TGTGCCAGCAGCTTAGGAGGGAGCGGGGCCAACGTCCTGACTTTC. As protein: CASSLGGSGANVLTF.

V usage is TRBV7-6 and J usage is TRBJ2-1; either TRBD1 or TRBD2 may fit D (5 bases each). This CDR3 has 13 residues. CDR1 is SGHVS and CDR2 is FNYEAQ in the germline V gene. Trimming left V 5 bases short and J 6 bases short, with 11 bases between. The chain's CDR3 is CASSRTGTNEQFF. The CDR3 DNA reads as TGTGCCAGCAGCAGAACCGGGACCAATGAGCAGTTCTTC. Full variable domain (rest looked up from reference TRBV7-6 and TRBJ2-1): GAGVSQSPRYKVTKRGQDVALRCDPISGHVSLYWYRQALGQGPEFLTYFNYEAQQDKSGLPNDRFSAERPEGSISTLTIQRTEQRDSAMYRCASSRTGTNEQFFGPGTRLTVL.

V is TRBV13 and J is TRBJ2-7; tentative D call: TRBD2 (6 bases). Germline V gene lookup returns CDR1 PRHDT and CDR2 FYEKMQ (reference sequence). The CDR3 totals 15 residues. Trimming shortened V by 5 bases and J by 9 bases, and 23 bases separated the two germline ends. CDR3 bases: TGTGCCAGCAGCCTCTCCCGGGACTGGCCCCTCGTGCAGTACTTC. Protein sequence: CASSLSRDWPLVQYF.

CDR3 nucleotide sequence: TGTGCCAGCAGCTTGGGACAGGGCTACTTTTCCTACGAGCAGTACTTC. This sequence encodes CASSLGQGYFSYEQYF. The chain is built from TRBV11-2 and TRBJ2-7, with 9 bases matching TRBD1. Germline-derived CDR1 and CDR2 are SGHAT and FQNNGV. This CDR3 comprises 16 residues. V shed 3 bases, J shed 1 base, and the junction held 7 bases outside the gene matches.

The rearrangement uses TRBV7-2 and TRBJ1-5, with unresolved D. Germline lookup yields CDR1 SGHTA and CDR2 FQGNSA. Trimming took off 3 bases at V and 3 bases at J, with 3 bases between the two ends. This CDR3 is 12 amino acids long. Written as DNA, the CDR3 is TGTGCCAGCAGCTTTGACAATCAGCCCCAGCATTTT. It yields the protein CASSFDNQPQHF.

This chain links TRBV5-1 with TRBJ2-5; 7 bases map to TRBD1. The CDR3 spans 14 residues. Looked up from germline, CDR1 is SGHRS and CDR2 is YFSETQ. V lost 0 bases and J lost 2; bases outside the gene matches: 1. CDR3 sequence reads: CASSLAGQQETQYF. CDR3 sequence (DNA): TGCGCCAGCAGCTTGGCGGGACAGCAAGAGACCCAGTACTTC.

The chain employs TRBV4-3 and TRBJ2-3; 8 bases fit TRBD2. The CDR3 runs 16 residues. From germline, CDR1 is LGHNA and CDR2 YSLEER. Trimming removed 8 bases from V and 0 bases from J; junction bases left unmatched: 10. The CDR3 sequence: CASAPQAGVSTDTQYF. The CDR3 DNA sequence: TGCGCCAGCGCACCACAAGCGGGGGTCAGCACAGATACGCAGTATTTT.

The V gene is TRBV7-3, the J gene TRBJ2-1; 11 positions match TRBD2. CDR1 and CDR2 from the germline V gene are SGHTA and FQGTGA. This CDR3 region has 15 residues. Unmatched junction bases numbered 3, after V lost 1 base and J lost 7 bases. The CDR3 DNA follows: TGTGCCAGCAGCTTAATGGTAGCGGGGGGGAATGAGCAGTTCTTC. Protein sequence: CASSLMVAGGNEQFF.

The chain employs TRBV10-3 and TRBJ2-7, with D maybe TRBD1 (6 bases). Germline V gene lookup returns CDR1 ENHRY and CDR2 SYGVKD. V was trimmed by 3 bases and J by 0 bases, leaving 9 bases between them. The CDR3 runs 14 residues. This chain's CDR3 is CAISDRGDSYEQYF. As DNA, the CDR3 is TGTGCCATCAGTGACAGGGGCGACTCCTACGAGCAGTACTTC.

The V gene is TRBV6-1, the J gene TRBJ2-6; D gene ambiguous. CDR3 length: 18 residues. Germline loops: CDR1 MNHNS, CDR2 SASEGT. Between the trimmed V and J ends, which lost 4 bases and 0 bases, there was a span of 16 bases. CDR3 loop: CASSAVTPNFSGANVLTF. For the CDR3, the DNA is TGTGCCAGCAGTGCCGTGACACCTAATTTCTCTGGGGCCAACGTCCTGACTTTC.

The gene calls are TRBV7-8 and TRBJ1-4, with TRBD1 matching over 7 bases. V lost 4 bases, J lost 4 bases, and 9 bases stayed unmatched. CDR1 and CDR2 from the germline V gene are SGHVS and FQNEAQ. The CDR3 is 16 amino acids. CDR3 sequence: CASSSPGQRLNEKLFF. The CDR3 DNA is TGTGCCAGCAGCTCCCCGGGACAGAGACTTAATGAAAAACTGTTTTTT.

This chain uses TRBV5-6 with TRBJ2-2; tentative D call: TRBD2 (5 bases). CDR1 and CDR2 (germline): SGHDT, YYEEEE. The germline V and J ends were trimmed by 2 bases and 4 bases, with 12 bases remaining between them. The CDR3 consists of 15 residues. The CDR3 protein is CASSFGSLGTGELFF. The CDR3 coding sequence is TGTGCCAGCAGCTTTGGGAGCCTGGGCACCGGGGAGCTGTTTTTT. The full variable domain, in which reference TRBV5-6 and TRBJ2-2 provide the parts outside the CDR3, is DAGVTQSPTHLIKTRGQQVTLRCSPKSGHDTVSWYQQALGQGPQFIFQYYEEEERQRGNFPDRFSGHQFPNYSSELNVNALLLGDSALYLCASSFGSLGTGELFFGEGSRLTVL.

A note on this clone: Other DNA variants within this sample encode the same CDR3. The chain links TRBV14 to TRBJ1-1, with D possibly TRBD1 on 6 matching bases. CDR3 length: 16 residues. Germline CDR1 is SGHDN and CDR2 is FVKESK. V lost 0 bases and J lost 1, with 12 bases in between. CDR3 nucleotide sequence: TGTGCCAGCAGCCAAGATTTCGGGACAAGGAACACTGAAGCTTTCTTT. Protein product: CASSQDFGTRNTEAFF.

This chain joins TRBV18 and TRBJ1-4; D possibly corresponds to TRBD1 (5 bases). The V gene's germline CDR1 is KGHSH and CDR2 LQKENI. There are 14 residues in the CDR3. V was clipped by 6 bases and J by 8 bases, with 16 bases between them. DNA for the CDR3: TGTGCCAGCTCGACGGGGACGGGGCGGGAAAAACTGTTTTTT. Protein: CASSTGTGREKLFF.

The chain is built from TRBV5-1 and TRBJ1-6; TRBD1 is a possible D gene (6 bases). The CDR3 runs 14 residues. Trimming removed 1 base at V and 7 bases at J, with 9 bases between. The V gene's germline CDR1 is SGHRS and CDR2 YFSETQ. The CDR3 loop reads CASSLKQGNSPLHF. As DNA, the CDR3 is TGCGCCAGCAGCTTGAAACAGGGCAATTCACCCCTCCACTTT.

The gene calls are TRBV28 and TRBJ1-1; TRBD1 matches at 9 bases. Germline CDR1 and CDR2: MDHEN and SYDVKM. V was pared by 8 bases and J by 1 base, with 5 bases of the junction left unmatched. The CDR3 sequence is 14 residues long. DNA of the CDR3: TGTGCCAGCGGACAGGGGCTGAAGAACACTGAAGCTTTCTTT. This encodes CASGQGLKNTEAFF.

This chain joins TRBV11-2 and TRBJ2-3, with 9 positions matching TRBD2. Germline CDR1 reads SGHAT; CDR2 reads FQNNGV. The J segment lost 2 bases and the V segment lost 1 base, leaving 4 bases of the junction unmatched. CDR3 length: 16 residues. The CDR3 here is CASSLGASGDTDTQYF. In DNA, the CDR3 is TGTGCCAGCAGCTTAGGGGCTAGCGGGGACACAGATACGCAGTATTTT.

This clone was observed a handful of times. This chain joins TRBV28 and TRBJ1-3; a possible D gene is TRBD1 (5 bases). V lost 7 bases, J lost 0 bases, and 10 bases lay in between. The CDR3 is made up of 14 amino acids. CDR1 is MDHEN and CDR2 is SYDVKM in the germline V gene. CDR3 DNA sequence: TGTGCCAGCACTACAGGTTCCTCTGGAAACACCATATATTTT. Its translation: CASTTGSSGNTIYF.

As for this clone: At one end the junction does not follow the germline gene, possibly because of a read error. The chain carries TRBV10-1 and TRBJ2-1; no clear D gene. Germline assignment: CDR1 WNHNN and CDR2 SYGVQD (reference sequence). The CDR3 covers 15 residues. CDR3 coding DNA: TGCGCCAGCAGTGAGTCCCGGAGCTCCCACAATGAGCAGTTCTTC. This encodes CASSESRSSHNEQFF.

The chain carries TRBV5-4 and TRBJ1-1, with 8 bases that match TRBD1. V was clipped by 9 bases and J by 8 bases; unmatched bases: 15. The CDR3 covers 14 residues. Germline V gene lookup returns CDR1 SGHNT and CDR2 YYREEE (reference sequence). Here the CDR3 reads CATSRDRGGWEAFF. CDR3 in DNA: TGTGCCACCTCTAGAGACAGGGGAGGTTGGGAAGCTTTCTTT.

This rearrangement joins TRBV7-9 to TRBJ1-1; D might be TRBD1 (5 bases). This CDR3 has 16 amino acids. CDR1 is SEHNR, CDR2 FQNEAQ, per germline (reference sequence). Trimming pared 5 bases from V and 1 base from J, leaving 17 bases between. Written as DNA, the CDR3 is TGTGCCAGCAGCGCCTTCCTCCAGAGGGGGAACACTGAAGCTTTCTTT. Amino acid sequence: CASSAFLQRGNTEAFF.

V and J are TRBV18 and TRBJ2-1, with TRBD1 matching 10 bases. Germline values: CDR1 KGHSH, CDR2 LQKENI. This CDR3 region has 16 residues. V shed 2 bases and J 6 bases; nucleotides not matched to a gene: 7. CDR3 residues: CASSPSKDRGINEQFF. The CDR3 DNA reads TGTGCCAGCTCACCATCTAAGGACAGGGGGATCAATGAGCAGTTCTTC.

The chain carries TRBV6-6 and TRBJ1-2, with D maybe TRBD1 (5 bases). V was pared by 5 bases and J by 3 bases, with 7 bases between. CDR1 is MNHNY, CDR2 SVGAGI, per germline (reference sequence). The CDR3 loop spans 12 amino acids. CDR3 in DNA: TGTGCCAGCAGTAAGACAGACTATGGCTACACCTTC. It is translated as CASSKTDYGYTF.

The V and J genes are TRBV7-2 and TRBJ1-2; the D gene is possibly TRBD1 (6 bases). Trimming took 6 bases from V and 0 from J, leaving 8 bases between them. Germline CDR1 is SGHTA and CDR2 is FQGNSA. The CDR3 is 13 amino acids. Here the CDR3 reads CASSQGTNYGYTF. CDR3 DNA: TGTGCCAGCAGTCAGGGGACTAACTATGGCTACACCTTC.

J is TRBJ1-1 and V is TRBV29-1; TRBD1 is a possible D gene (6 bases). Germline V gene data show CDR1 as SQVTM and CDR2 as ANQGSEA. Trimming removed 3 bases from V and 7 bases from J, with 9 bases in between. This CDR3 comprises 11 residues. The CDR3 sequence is CSVDRTVEAFF. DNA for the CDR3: TGCAGCGTTGACAGGACAGTTGAAGCTTTCTTT.

In DNA, the CDR3 is TGTGCCAGCAGCCTTAAAGGTGGAAACACCATATATTTT. Its protein is CASSLKGGNTIYF. This rearrangement joins TRBV6-1 to TRBJ1-3; the D is unclear. V lost 6 bases to trimming and J lost 3 bases, with 9 bases between them. This CDR3 spans 13 amino acids. The germline V gene encodes CDR1 MNHNS and CDR2 SASEGT.

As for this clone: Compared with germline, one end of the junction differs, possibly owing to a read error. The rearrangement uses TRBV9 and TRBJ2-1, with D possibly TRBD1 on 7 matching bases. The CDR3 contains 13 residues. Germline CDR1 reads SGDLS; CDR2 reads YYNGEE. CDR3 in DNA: TGTGCCGGCAGGGGGGATGGTTACAATGAGCAGTTCTTC. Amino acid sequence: CAGRGDGYNEQFF.

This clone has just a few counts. The CDR3 loop reads CASSLGGITDTQYF. CDR3 nucleotides: TGTGCCAGCAGCTTGGGGGGGATCACAGATACGCAGTATTTT. The rearrangement uses TRBV7-2 and TRBJ2-3, with 7 bases that match TRBD2. This CDR3 is built from 14 residues. The germline gives CDR1 SGHTA, CDR2 FQGNSA. V lost 3 bases and J lost 2; bases outside the gene matches: 2.